A selection of T cell receptor beta chains follows, all from one sample in a study of long-term antiretroviral therapy in people with HIV. Produced via immunoSEQ multiplex PCR; TCRdb's table is partial and in-frame only. The sample consists of 20,000 to 25,000 clones, 85% to 95% of them appearing once. Sequenced material: unsorted PBMCs, taken about 4.9 years after starting antiretroviral therapy. These receptors were collected from a woman in her fifties or sixties with HIV. The CDR3 runs from the conserved cysteine through the conserved F or W. A D gene is named only where the DNA matches it firmly. Clone sizes are given selectively: once, few, many, or a class where the clone is expanded.

j_call | d_call | clone_size | v_call | cdr3_aa | cdr3_nt
TRBJ1-2 | NA | once | TRBV7-8 | CASSLSALSENYGYTF | TGTGCCAGCAGCTTATCCGCTCTTTCGGAAAACTATGGCTACACCTTC
TRBJ2-1 | TRBD2 | NA | TRBV14 | CASSRPPRAGGPRGNEQFF | TGTGCCAGCAGCAGGCCCCCCCGAGCGGGAGGGCCGAGGGGCAATGAGCAGTTCTTC
TRBJ2-7 | TRBD1 | NA | TRBV27 | CASSSGGSVYEQYF | TGTGCCAGCAGTTCAGGGGGTTCCGTCTACGAGCAGTACTTC
TRBJ2-2 | NA | NA | TRBV18 | CASSLTEGDGELFF | TGTGCCAGCTCTCTCACGGAGGGGGACGGGGAGCTGTTTTTT
TRBJ2-7 | NA | NA | TRBV28 | CASSLWSSEQYF | TGTGCCAGCAGTTTATGGTCCTCCGAGCAGTACTTC
TRBJ2-2 | NA | NA | TRBV6-5 | CASSYGVGGTGELFF | TGTGCCAGCAGTTACGGCGTTGGAGGGACCGGGGAGCTGTTTTTT
TRBJ1-4 | NA | NA | TRBV9 | CASSVAGAGVGEKLFF | TGTGCCAGCAGCGTAGCCGGGGCGGGGGTAGGTGAAAAACTGTTTTTT
TRBJ2-7 | TRBD1 | NA | TRBV5-1 | CASSLTGAVYEQYF | TGCGCCAGCAGCTTGACAGGGGCCGTTTACGAGCAGTACTTC
TRBJ1-1 | NA | once | TRBV7-9 | CASSLDYPNTEAFF | TGTGCCAGCAGCTTAGATTACCCCAACACTGAAGCTTTCTTT
TRBJ1-1 | NA | NA | TRBV20-1 | CSARSPGAAFF | TGCAGTGCTAGATCCCCGGGGGCGGCTTTCTTT
TRBJ1-1 | NA | NA | TRBV19 | CASSIVLGNTEAFF | TGTGCCAGTAGTATAGTTTTGGGGAACACTGAAGCTTTCTTT
TRBJ2-1 | NA | once | TRBV7-3 | CASSLTGSSYNEQFF | TGTGCCAGCAGCTTAACAGGGAGCTCCTACAATGAGCAGTTCTTC
TRBJ2-2 | TRBD1 | NA | TRBV6-1 | CASSARDRGTASNTGELFF | TGTGCCAGCAGTGCCCGGGACAGGGGGACAGCTTCGAACACCGGGGAGCTGTTTTTT
TRBJ1-2 | NA | NA | TRBV6-5 | CASSPSRDRGGYTF | TGTGCCAGCAGTCCCTCTCGGGACCGCGGGGGCTACACCTTC
TRBJ2-5 | NA | NA | TRBV14 | CASSQGVSQKAQYF | TGTGCCAGCAGCCAAGGAGTGTCCCAGAAGGCCCAGTACTTC
TRBJ2-2 | TRBD2 | once | TRBV11-2 | CASSPTPGLIPGELFF | TGTGCCAGCAGCCCGACCCCGGGACTAATTCCCGGGGAGCTGTTTTTT
TRBJ2-1 | NA | NA | TRBV7-2 | CASSARGNEQFF | TGTGCCAGCAGCGCCCGGGGGAATGAGCAGTTCTTC
TRBJ1-1 | TRBD1 | NA | TRBV6-5 | CASTPGGWPEAFF | TGTGCCAGCACTCCAGGGGGCTGGCCGGAAGCTTTCTTT
TRBJ1-1 | NA | NA | TRBV6-1 | CASSAEFAGNTEAFF | TGTGCCAGCAGTGCGGAGTTTGCAGGGAACACTGAAGCTTTCTTT
TRBJ2-2 | NA | NA | TRBV19 | CASSRGADTGELFF | TGTGCCAGTAGTAGGGGGGCCGACACCGGGGAGCTGTTTTTT
TRBJ2-7 | TRBD1 | NA | TRBV28 | CASSLFLGQPRITYEQYF | TGTGCCAGCAGTTTATTTTTGGGACAGCCCCGAATTACCTACGAGCAGTACTTC
TRBJ1-1 | NA | once | TRBV4-3 | CASSQESAGAGNTEAFF | TGCGCCAGCAGCCAAGAATCGGCAGGCGCGGGGAACACTGAAGCTTTCTTT
TRBJ2-2 | TRBD2 | NA | TRBV19 | CASSPWTSAGELFF | TGTGCCAGTAGTCCATGGACTAGCGCCGGGGAGCTGTTTTTT
TRBJ2-7 | NA | NA | TRBV7-2 | CASSLGRVYEQYF | TGTGCCAGCAGCTTAGGCAGGGTCTACGAGCAGTACTTC
TRBJ2-5 | NA | NA | TRBV28 | CASTGEETQYF | TGTGCCAGCACGGGAGAAGAGACCCAGTACTTC
TRBJ2-3 | NA | NA | TRBV5-8 | CASSFRTDTQYF | TGTGCCAGCAGCTTCCGCACAGATACGCAGTATTTT
TRBJ1-3 | NA | NA | TRBV6-1 | CASSASGAVTIYF | TGTGCCAGCAGTGCCTCAGGAGCAGTCACCATATATTTT
TRBJ1-5 | NA | NA | TRBV6-5 | CASSSTGQPQHF | TGTGCCAGCAGTAGTACAGGGCAGCCCCAGCATTTT
TRBJ2-6 | NA | NA | TRBV4-1 | CASSQGLQSSSGANVLTF | TGCGCCAGCAGCCAAGGTTTGCAGTCAAGCTCTGGGGCCAACGTCCTGACTTTC
TRBJ2-7 | NA | NA | TRBV13 | CASSFRTDGIDGQYF | TGTGCCAGCAGCTTCCGGACTGATGGGATTGACGGGCAGTACTTC
TRBJ2-3 | TRBD1 | NA | TRBV27 | CASSLSTGSGTDTQYF | TGTGCCAGCAGTTTATCGACAGGGTCTGGTACAGATACGCAGTATTTT
TRBJ1-1 | NA | NA | TRBV6-5 | CASSRQFRNTEAFF | TGTGCCAGCAGCCGACAGTTCCGGAACACTGAAGCTTTCTTT
TRBJ1-1 | NA | NA | TRBV7-9 | CASSSPGIPGHYTEAFF | TGTGCCAGCAGCTCCCCGGGGATTCCGGGACATTACACTGAAGCTTTCTTT